This paragraph reports one T cell receptor beta chain. The CDR3 is 12 amino acids. The V end lost 0 bases, the J end lost 4 bases, and 7 bases lay between the germline ends. The germline V gene encodes CDR1 GTSNPN and CDR2 SVGIG (reference sequence). These data are taken from a study of blood T cell repertoires in COVID-19. Study at large: Nucleic acid was either cDNA or gDNA, and it came from T cells, B-cell-depleted T cells, or PBMCs.

In the study's own analysis: Amplified reference gene primers provided the basis for estimating nucleated cell counts. TCRdb's copy holds only in-frame clones and misses some; the assay was immunoSEQ multiplex PCR. The V and J calls and the clone size are those of that table, but D and trimming were determined from the DNA. Of over 200,000 clones listed, over 80% were seen once; the top ten hold around 4.7%. The source of this sequence is a human donor in a cohort sampled during active COVID-19. Sequences were obtained from peripheral blood. This rearrangement joins TRBV30 to TRBJ2-7; tentative D call: TRBD1 (5 bases). As DNA, the CDR3 is TGTGCCTGGAGTGTCAGGGCTTACGAGCAGTACTTC. Amino acids: CAWSVRAYEQYF.